The rows below give T cell receptor beta chains drawn from one sample of a study of cytomegalovirus exposure and HLA in healthy donors. Here immunoSEQ multiplex PCR was the method, and the copy in TCRdb shows in-frame clones only, minus some. The profile shows approximately 100,000 clones, around four fifths of them singletons. Sequences were obtained from PBMCs. These receptors all stem from a woman aged 40 to 50 in good health and CMV-seropositive. Both conserved end residues are part of each CDR3. D genes are given only for firm matches. Some rows mark clone size as missing; the rest say once, few, many or name a class of expanded clone.

DNA	CDR3	size	V	J	D
TGCGCCAGCAGCGGAGGGCAGGATAATTCACCCCTCCACTTT	CASSGGQDNSPLHF	-	TRBV5-1	TRBJ1-6	-
TGCGCCAGCAGCTTTGAAGCAGGGGATCAGCCCCAGCATTTT	CASSFEAGDQPQHF	-	TRBV5-1	TRBJ1-5	-
TGTGCCAGCAGTCCGACAGGGGGTCCCTACGAGCAGTACTTC	CASSPTGGPYEQYF	-	TRBV27	TRBJ2-7	TRBD1
TGTGCCAGCAACAAGGGACTTTTTGGCTACACCTTC	CASNKGLFGYTF	-	TRBV6-6	TRBJ1-2	-
TGTGCCAGCAGTGTGACCTTAGCGGTAGACGCCGGGGAGCTGTTTTTT	CASSVTLAVDAGELFF	once	TRBV6-1	TRBJ2-2	-
TGTGCCAGCAGTTTAAGCGGGAGATACTACAATGAGCAGTTCTTC	CASSLSGRYYNEQFF	-	TRBV27	TRBJ2-1	TRBD2
TGTGCCAGCAGCCCGCGACTAGTCGGTGCATCTAGTGAGCAGTTCTTC	CASSPRLVGASSEQFF	few	TRBV9	TRBJ2-1	-
TGCAGCGTTGACCCTCAGGGGCACTATGGCTACACCTTC	CSVDPQGHYGYTF	-	TRBV29-1	TRBJ1-2	-
TGCGCCAGCAGCTTGGGTATCGGGGGCTACACCTTC	CASSLGIGGYTF	-	TRBV5-1	TRBJ1-2	-
TGTGCCAGCAGTGAAACTAGTGATCAGGGGTGCGAGCAGTACTTC	CASSETSDQGCEQYF	-	TRBV25-1	TRBJ2-7	-
TGTGCCAGTAGTAACCGGGACAGGGGTGGTAATGAGCAGTTCTTC	CASSNRDRGGNEQFF	-	TRBV19	TRBJ2-1	TRBD1
TGTGCCAGCAGCCAAGTCACAGAATTTACTGAAGCTTTCTTT	CASSQVTEFTEAFF	-	TRBV14	TRBJ1-1	-
TGTGCCAGCAGTGACGGCCTCCAGCATTTT	CASSDGLQHF	once	TRBV6-4	TRBJ1-5	-
TGTGCCAGTAGTATAGTGCAGGGAAGGGAGCTGTTTTTT	CASSIVQGRELFF	-	TRBV19	TRBJ2-2	-
TGTGCCAGCAGCTCGAGGTTGGCGGGAGGCACAGATACGCAGTATTTT	CASSSRLAGGTDTQYF	-	TRBV5-4	TRBJ2-3	TRBD2
TGTGCCAGCAGACGACTAGCGGATAGCTCCTACGAGCAGTACTTC	CASRRLADSSYEQYF	once	TRBV7-6	TRBJ2-7	TRBD2
TGTGCCAGCAGTTTAACAGATTATGGCTACACCTTC	CASSLTDYGYTF	-	TRBV28	TRBJ1-2	-
TGCGCCAGCAGCCGAGACGAAACAGCCTCTGGAAACACCATATATTTT	CASSRDETASGNTIYF	-	TRBV5-1	TRBJ1-3	-
TGTGCCAGCAGTTCTCTCACCGGGACTAGCGGGACCTACGAGCAGTACTTC	CASSSLTGTSGTYEQYF	-	TRBV27	TRBJ2-7	TRBD2
TGTGCCAGCAGTTTATTGGCGGATCTATCCTACAATGAGCAGTTCTTC	CASSLLADLSYNEQFF	few	TRBV28	TRBJ2-1	-
TGCGCCAGCAGCTTGTCCGGGGATCAGCCCCAGCATTTT	CASSLSGDQPQHF	-	TRBV5-1	TRBJ1-5	-
TGTGCCAGCAGTCAGTTTGGGCCCTACAATGAGCAGTTCTTC	CASSQFGPYNEQFF	-	TRBV6-5	TRBJ2-1	-
TGTGCCAGCAGCCCACACATTGAACAGGGGGTCGGGGCTTTCTTT	CASSPHIEQGVGAFF	-	TRBV7-6	TRBJ1-1	TRBD1
TGTGCCAGTGTGAAGCTTACGAACACTGAAGCTTTCTTT	CASVKLTNTEAFF	-	TRBV19	TRBJ1-1	-
TGCGCCAGCAGCCCCGCTTTTTTAGCGGGAGGGGTTCCAGATACGCAGTATTTT	CASSPAFLAGGVPDTQYF	-	TRBV5-1	TRBJ2-3	TRBD2
TGTGCCAGCAGTTACCCCGGGACAGGGAGGGACGAGCAGTACTTC	CASSYPGTGRDEQYF	-	TRBV6-6	TRBJ2-7	TRBD1